This T cell receptor beta chain was recorded in a study of T cells expressing NK-cell markers. As for the study in general: Underlying the TCR beta repertoires were sorted CD3+CD56+NKG2C+, CD3+CD56+NKG2C- and CD3+CD56-NKG2C+ T cells. Of eight sequenced donors, seven were HCMV-seropositive and one HCMV-seronegative. Points from the study as a whole: Roughly six of the donors carried dominant NKG2C+ clonotypes that took up roughly 1.0-8% of their CD8+ T cells.

Scientists made TCR beta cDNA using 5'RACE template switching with UMIs. TCRdb reanalyzed the 5' RACE reads and collapses them to one entry per CDR3 protein, without DNA. The sample holds some 390,000 distinct CDR3 sequences. The CDR3 is 12 residues long. Germline-derived CDR1 and CDR2 are SNHLY and FYNNEI. Points on this clonotype: The antigen is not known.

The clonotype originates from a woman aged 50 to 60 in good health. Source material: blood T cells: a sorted CD56 or NKG2C T cell subset, CD4+ or CD8+ T cells, or bulk PBMC T cells (not recorded which). The genes are TRBV2 and TRBJ2-3; the TCRdb call, TRBD1, lacks DNA for checking. The CDR3 reads CASRLGADTQYF.